The present T cell receptor beta chain was sequenced within a study of T-cell memory formation after mild COVID-19. The overall study: Across donors, TCR clusters were largely donor specific. Points from the study as a whole: While clones contracting from day 15 to 85 were balanced between CD4 and CD8, later expanders leaned CD4+. Mostly located in CM and EM were contracting CD4+ clones, with contracting CD8+ clones located in EMRA.

This CDR3 region has 15 residues. V was cut by 7 bases and J by 0 bases, with 16 bases left in between. Germline V CDR1 and CDR2: SGHRS, YFSETQ. Note on this clonotype: Antigen: not known.

5'RACE with constant-segment primers built TCRalpha and TCRbeta cDNA libraries with UMIs. TCRdb analysed the 5' RACE reads with MiXCR anew, one entry per CDR3 protein. The sample gives fewer than 700,000 distinct CDR3 sequences, less than 25% of which show up once; approximately 8.4% is in the top ten. This TCR derives from an adult woman who had mild COVID-19 (a few samples of this study predate the infection). Cell type and time point are not known. V gene TRBV5-1 combines with J gene TRBJ1-1; D is perhaps TRBD1 (6 bases). The sample consisted of PBMCs or a T cell subset sorted from them (not recorded which). This CDR3 is CASLPLGAVNTEAFF. The DNA for the CDR3 is TGCGCCAGCCTGCCCCTGGGGGCCGTGAACACTGAAGCTTTCTTT.